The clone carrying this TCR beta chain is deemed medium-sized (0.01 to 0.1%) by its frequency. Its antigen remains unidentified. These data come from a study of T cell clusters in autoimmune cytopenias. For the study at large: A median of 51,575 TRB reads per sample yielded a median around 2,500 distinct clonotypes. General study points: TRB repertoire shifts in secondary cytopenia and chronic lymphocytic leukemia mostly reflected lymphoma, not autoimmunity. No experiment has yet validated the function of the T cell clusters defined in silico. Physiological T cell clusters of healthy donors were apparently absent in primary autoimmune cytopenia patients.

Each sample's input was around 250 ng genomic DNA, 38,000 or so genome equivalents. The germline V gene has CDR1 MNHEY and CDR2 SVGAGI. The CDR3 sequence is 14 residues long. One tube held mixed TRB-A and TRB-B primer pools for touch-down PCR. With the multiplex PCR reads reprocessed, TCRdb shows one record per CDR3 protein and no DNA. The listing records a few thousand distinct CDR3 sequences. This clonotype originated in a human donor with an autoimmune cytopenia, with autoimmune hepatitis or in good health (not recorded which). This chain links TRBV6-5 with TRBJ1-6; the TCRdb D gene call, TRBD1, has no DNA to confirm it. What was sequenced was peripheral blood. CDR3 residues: CASSTLATGTPLHF.